The 4 T cell receptor beta chains given below trace back to one sample, sequenced in a study of shared clonotypes between healthy human individuals. TCRdb's table, derived via immunoSEQ multiplex PCR, lists solely in-frame clones and lacks some. Here the sample spans around 940,000 clones, about 80% being singletons. Sequences were obtained from memory CD4+ T cells sorted from blood. The subset denotes: CD45RA-negative fraction. The receptor set was obtained from a young man in good health.

J is TRBJ1-2 and V is TRBV19; no reliable D call. The V gene's germline CDR1 is LNHDA and CDR2 SQIVND (reference sequence). V was shortened by 1 base and J by 6 bases, with 9 bases between the two germline ends. CDR3 length: 13 amino acids. This chain's CDR3 is CASSIGRKDGYTF. The CDR3 DNA follows: TGTGCCAGTAGTATAGGCCGGAAAGATGGCTACACCTTC.

The chain joins TRBV12-5 to TRBJ2-3, with D hard to call. The CDR3 sequence is 13 residues long. Trimming shortened V by 7 bases and J by 2 bases, and 10 bases separated the two germline ends. Germline CDR1 is LGHNT and CDR2 is FRNRAP. CDR3 coding DNA: TGTGCTAGTGTTCTATCCCACACAGATACGCAGTATTTT. This codes for CASVLSHTDTQYF.

J is TRBJ2-4 and V is TRBV30; no clear D. The ends were cut back, 0 bases at V and 8 bases at J, with 8 bases in the middle. Germline V gene sequence: CDR1 GTSNPN, CDR2 SVGIG (reference sequence). The CDR3 loop spans 12 amino acids. CDR3 sequence: CAWSVLQDIQYF. DNA of the CDR3: TGTGCCTGGAGTGTACTACAAGACATTCAGTACTTC.

In DNA form, the CDR3 reads TGTGCCAGCAGCCCTTCGACGGGCACAGATACGCAGTATTTT. Its protein product is CASSPSTGTDTQYF. The V gene is TRBV7-3, the J gene TRBJ2-3, with no clear D. V gave up 5 bases and J gave up 1 base, with 10 bases separating them. The CDR3 is 14 residues long. Germline V gene lookup returns CDR1 SGHTA and CDR2 FQGTGA.